This TCR beta chain was captured by sequencing in a study of T cell responses to AZD1222 COVID-19 vaccine. Profiled with immunoSEQ multiplex PCR; TCRdb holds only in-frame clones, not every one. The sample has around 83,000 clones; about 90% are singletons. The V gene's germline CDR1 is SEHNR and CDR2 FQNEAQ (reference sequence). This CDR3 comprises 15 residues. V was pared by 0 bases and J by 4 bases, with 10 bases between. The chain recombines TRBV7-9 with TRBJ2-1; weak D call: TRBD2 (5 bases). Source: peripheral blood, taken on day 0 of AZD1222 vaccination. This TCR derives from an adult in good health. The CDR3 here is CASSLAFPGYNEQFF. The CDR3 region has the DNA TGTGCCAGCAGCTTAGCGTTCCCGGGGTACAATGAGCAGTTCTTC.